The next 2 T cell receptor beta chains were all read from a single sample in a study of CD8+ T cells in alopecia areata. CD4, CD8alpha, NKG2D, NKG2ACE and other markers guided sorting of pooled cutaneous lymph node cells. RNA, once extracted, was reverse transcribed into cDNA for use as the sequencing template. The repertoire was sequenced with immunoSEQ multiplex PCR; TCRdb's copy has only in-frame clones and lacks some. The sample presents around 290,000 clones, none singletons. Input material: CD4+ T cells sorted from a lymph node. The receptors originated from a C3H/HeJ mouse with alopecia areata. MHC haplotype of the strain: H2-k.

This clone occurred a few times. Germline and genes here are mouse. The part of the CDR3 DNA that was read is TGTGCCAGCAGCCAAGCAGGGTACTAT. Translating it yields CASSQAGYY. The CDR3 in its entirety is CASSQAGYYEQYF. The chain couples TRBV5 to TRBJ2-7; maybe TRBD1 (5 bases). The sequenced fragment ends 4 residues before the CDR3 boundary, so the rest is inferred from the germline J gene. CDR1 is LGHNA and CDR2 is YNLKQL in the germline V gene (reference sequence). The germline V and J ends were trimmed by 1 base and 3 bases, with 7 bases remaining between them. The CDR3 runs 13 residues.

This clone was seen only a few times. Any gene name here is a mouse gene name. The read ends 4 residues early relative to the CDR3; the germline J gene fills the gap. The V and J genes are TRBV13-1 and TRBJ1-2; tentative D call: TRBD1 (6 bases). The CDR3 totals 14 residues. Germline V lookup: CDR1 NSHNY, CDR2 SYGAGN. V was pared by 3 bases and J by 0 bases, with 9 bases between. The CDR3 reads CASSGGHANSDYTF. The CDR3 DNA, read in part, is TGTGCCAGCAGTGGGGGACACGCAAACTCC.